This TCR beta chain originates from a study of T cell clones after liver transplantation (dated by TCRdb to about 2019). Background on the whole study: Samples were obtained from ITN030ST, a randomized trial in which withdrawal of immunosuppression was attempted within 2 years of liver transplantation. After a pre-transplant mixed lymphocyte reaction, TCRbeta sequencing was used to pinpoint donor-reactive T cell clones, which were subsequently tracked in post-transplant blood. Third party-reactive TCRbeta sequences from pre-transplant MLRs were also identified as an antigen-independent comparator for donor-reactive sequences. Three of the eight recipients were HCV-positive; the others were transplanted for non-autoimmune, non-viral indications. Subjects received no induction therapy and standard immunosuppression until randomization at 12-24 months post-transplant. Tolerance was defined as complete withdrawal of immunosuppression for at least one year without a rise in liver enzymes beyond twice the upper limit of normal. Blood samples were taken pre-transplant, pre-randomization before withdrawal, and post-randomization after full withdrawal or failed withdrawal. Of the 8 liver transplant recipients making up the studied cohort, 3 were classified as tolerant and 5 as non-tolerant. Broader findings and caveats from the paper: A significant post-transplant decrease in circulating donor-reactive CD4 TCRbeta sequences was observed in most of the 8 subjects, irrespective of tolerance or HCV status. The decline in donor-reactive sequences exceeded the decline in third party-reactive sequences, suggesting partial antigen-specific deletion that was unrelated to withdrawal success. In two subjects, low numbers of available donor cells limited the measurable donor-reactive repertoire. Since no allograft tissue specimens were available, donor-reactive T cells may have migrated into the graft instead of being deleted. The conclusions were considered preliminary, being limited by small, heterogeneous patient numbers and non-standardized post-transplant time points. When repertoire turnover was taken into account, detection of donor-reactive sequences was significantly reduced in 7 of 8 subjects for CD4 and in 8 of 8 subjects for CD8.

Unstimulated PBMCs, after thawing, were stained for CD3, CD4 and CD8 and then FACS-sorted into CD3+CD4+ and CD3+CD8+ populations. Randomization to immunosuppression withdrawal applied to every one of the 8 studied subjects. The Qiagen DNeasy Blood and Tissue Kit was used for isolation of genomic DNA. Notes on this clone: This receptor's antigen is unknown. Base qualities are missing; no much larger clone stands one base away.

High-throughput TCRbeta CDR3 sequencing of frozen genomic DNA was performed by immunoSEQ, with PCR amplification, mapping, bias correction and internal controls included. The paper's data handling went like this. Productive rearrangements were retained, and unique TCRbeta sequences were defined by the CDR3 nucleotide sequence together with the V and J gene. For classification of a sequence as donor-reactive, at least 5-fold expansion in CFSE-low cells relative to unstimulated pre-transplant cells and a frequency of at least 0.01% were required. To ensure at least 90% detection power, minimum frequency thresholds were set for each subject based on that subject's lowest-template unstimulated sample. Repertoire turnover was measured by Jensen-Shannon divergence between the top 1000 TCRbeta sequences post- and pre-transplant. Two-sided Fisher's exact tests were used to test for changes in the detection of donor-reactive sequences. Drawn from immuneACCESS, this table holds only the in-frame rearrangements with V and J called that TCRdb kept. Clones are partly lost; checked studies trace under half to an unresolved V gene and leave the rest unexplained. V and J calls and clone size follow that table, whereas D and trimming were derived from the DNA. The sample records tens of thousands of clones, roughly three quarters of which are singletons. The biggest ten clones account for nearly 10% of the sample.

The CDR3 numbers 14 residues from cysteine through phenylalanine. Only the CDR3 part of the read is kept: 42 bases, read in frame from the first base. V is reduced by 1 base and J by 5 bases, leaving a spacing of 12 bases between them. The germline V gene encodes CDR1 SGDLS and CDR2 YYNGEE. This clonotype was sampled from a human patient who received a liver transplant. Post transplant, some T cells may arise from the graft donor. The sample was CD4+ T cells from blood, taken at the 22-month timepoint. The chain employs TRBV9 and TRBJ2-5; TRBD2 could be the D gene, as 5 bases match. The CDR3 region has the sequence CASSVYGRGETQYF. The DNA sequence is TGTGCCAGCAGCGTATACGGTCGAGGGGAGACCCAGTACTTC.